The 26 T cell receptor beta chains below come from one sample, sequenced in a study of regulatory T cells in long-lasting Graves disease. The time point denotes: newly diagnosed GD, antithyroid drugs for less than 3 months. The TCR library was made from RNA that had been extracted from PBMCs in TRIzol. Investigators prepared the TCR beta libraries by applying iRepertoire HTBI primers and Arm-PCR of CDR3 regions. MiXCR, applied by TCRdb to the multiplex PCR reads, yields one record per CDR3 protein. The sample lists about 500,000 distinct CDR3 sequences, 15% to 20% occurring once. These data also featured in a second study, about T cells in Graves' hyperthyroidism and ophthalmopathy.

This specimen was peripheral blood mononuclear cells (PBMCs), taken at new diagnosis, from a patient treated with antithyroid drugs. The receptor source for this set is a man in his forties or fifties with Graves disease.

This clonotype was seen many times. The V gene is TRBV10-3, the J gene TRBJ1-1; D ambiguous. Trimming took 3 bases from V and 3 from J, leaving 11 bases between them. The CDR3 has 14 amino acids. Germline lookup yields CDR1 ENHRY and CDR2 SYGVKD. CDR3 DNA: TGTGCCATCAGTGAAAAGGGATTTTACACTGAAGCTTTCTTT. Protein sequence: CAISEKGFYTEAFF.

The J gene is TRBJ2-1, the V gene TRBV20-1; no clear D. From germline, CDR1 is DFQATT and CDR2 SNEGSKA (reference sequence). V was pared by 6 bases and J by 6 bases, with 12 bases between. This CDR3 has 12 amino acids. The DNA of the CDR3 is TGCAGTGCCTCCGGGTCCCCCAATGAGCAGTTCTTC. Protein: CSASGSPNEQFF.

This clonotype was observed a handful of times. Germline is not matched at one junction end, which may reflect a read error. This chain's CDR3 is CASSVGGASVGAFF. The CDR3 DNA is TGTGCCAGCAGTGTAGGGGGGGCGTCAGTAGGAGCTTTCTTT. The V call is TRBV9, the J call TRBJ1-1; maybe TRBD1 (6 bases). CDR3 size: 14 residues. The V gene's germline CDR1 is SGDLS and CDR2 YYNGEE. The complete variable domain, with remaining parts taken from reference TRBV9 and TRBJ1-1, reads DSGVTQTPKHLITATGQRVTLRCSPRSGDLSVYWYQQSLDQGLQFLIQYYNGEERAKGNILERFSAQQFPDLHSELNLSSLELGDSALYFCASSVGGASVGAFFGQGTRLTVV.

This clonotype was observed many times. The V gene is TRBV12-3 or TRBV12-4, the J gene TRBJ1-5; TRBD1 is a possible D gene (6 bases). Trimming pared 1 base from V and 0 bases from J, leaving 13 bases between. There are 17 residues in the CDR3. CDR3 amino acids: CASSLGTVHNSNQPQHF. For the CDR3, the DNA is TGTGCCAGCAGTTTAGGGACAGTACATAATAGCAATCAGCCCCAGCATTTT.

This clonotype was counted ten times or more. This chain connects TRBV6-1 to TRBJ1-4; weak D call: TRBD1 (5 bases). Germline CDR1 and CDR2: MNHNS and SASEGT. The CDR3 runs to 12 residues. The V end lost 3 bases, the J end lost 10 bases, and 9 bases lay between the germline ends. CDR3 DNA sequence: TGTGCCAGCAGTGAGGGGACGCGAAAACTGTTTTTT. It specifies CASSEGTRKLFF.

This chain joins TRBV6-5 and TRBJ2-7; 9 nucleotides match TRBD1. The germline CDR1 and CDR2 sequences are MNHEY and SVGAGI. The V segment lost 4 bases and the J segment 3 bases; nucleotides outside the gene matches: 7. The CDR3 is 15 amino acids. This CDR3 reads CASSSDRGMNYEQYF. CDR3 DNA sequence: TGTGCCAGCAGTTCCGACAGGGGGATGAACTACGAGCAGTACTTC.

The sample holds many counts of this clonotype. J is TRBJ2-1 and V is TRBV10-3; 8 bases match TRBD2. V lost 10 bases and J lost 7; bases outside the gene matches: 9. Looked up from germline, CDR1 is ENHRY and CDR2 is SYGVKD. This CDR3 spans 13 amino acids. Here the CDR3 reads CATVSGTRNEQFF. CDR3 coding DNA: TGTGCCACCGTTAGCGGGACGCGTAATGAGCAGTTCTTC.

The DNA for the CDR3 is TGTGCCAGCAGCTTAAGTGCGGGAGGAGAGGGCATTCAGTACTTC. Its translation: CASSLSAGGEGIQYF. This sequence joins TRBV7-8 and TRBJ2-4, with 8 positions matching TRBD2. The CDR3 length is 15 residues. Trimming removed 2 bases from V and 9 bases from J; junction bases left unmatched: 9. Germline assignment: CDR1 SGHVS and CDR2 FQNEAQ. Combining the CDR3 with reference TRBV7-8 and TRBJ2-4 gives the whole variable domain GAGVSQSPRYKVAKRGQDVALRCDPISGHVSLFWYQQALGQGPEFLTYFQNEAQLDKSGLPSDRFFAERPEGSVSTLKIQRTQQEDSAVYLCASSLSAGGEGIQYFGAGTRLSVL.

The chain recombines TRBV24-1 with TRBJ2-2, with a weak D call TRBD1 (6 bases). Trimming removed 4 bases from V and 3 bases from J, with 11 bases in between. CDR3 length: 15 amino acids. Germline CDR1 is KGHDR and CDR2 is SFDVKD. CDR3 region: CATSDPTGHTGELFF. For the CDR3, the DNA is TGTGCCACCAGTGACCCAACAGGGCACACCGGGGAGCTGTTTTTT.

The sample holds many counts of this clonotype. This chain connects TRBV12-3 or TRBV12-4 to TRBJ1-2, with TRBD1 matching 8 bases. The CDR3 sequence is 16 residues long. Trimming cost V 2 bases and J 4 bases; bases outside gene matches: 9. The CDR3 DNA is TGTGCCAGCAGTTTAATACAGGGGGGAAGAAGCTATGGCTACACCTTC. Amino acids: CASSLIQGGRSYGYTF.

This clonotype was detected ten times or more. This sequence joins TRBV20-1 and TRBJ2-5; D possibly matches TRBD1 or TRBD2 (5 bases each). This CDR3 has 14 amino acids. V lost 6 bases and J lost 2, with 16 bases in between. Germline loops: CDR1 DFQATT, CDR2 SNEGSKA (reference sequence). Written as DNA, the CDR3 is TGCAGTGCGGGGAGCCGTGCAGGGCAAGAGACCCAGTACTTC. As protein: CSAGSRAGQETQYF.

CDR3 sequence reads: CAISDQLGTGELFF. DNA for the CDR3: TGTGCCATCAGTGATCAACTAGGGACCGGGGAGCTGTTTTTT. This rearrangement joins TRBV10-3 to TRBJ2-2; the D gene is possibly TRBD2 (5 bases). V shed 3 bases and J shed 5 bases, with 10 bases lying between them. This CDR3 region has 14 residues. CDR1 and CDR2 (germline): ENHRY, SYGVKD.

This clonotype was picked up many times. The rearrangement links TRBV12-3 or TRBV12-4 to TRBJ2-2, with 10 bases lining up with TRBD2. V shed 4 bases and J 9 bases; nucleotides not matched to a gene: 8. The CDR3 is 15 amino acids. CDR3 DNA sequence: TGTGCCAGCAGTTACCAGCGGGAGGGCCACCGGGAGCTGTTTTTT. This encodes CASSYQREGHRELFF.

Only a few counts were recorded for this clonotype. The chain carries TRBV5-1 and TRBJ1-1; D is uncertain. Between the trimmed V and J ends, which lost 0 bases and 1 base, there was a span of 10 bases. The V gene's germline CDR1 is SGHRS and CDR2 YFSETQ. This CDR3 has 15 amino acids. Written as DNA, the CDR3 is TGCGCCAGCAGCTTGGCATTGAGAAGGAACACTGAAGCTTTCTTT. Its translation: CASSLALRRNTEAFF.

Only one count was recorded for this clonotype. A much larger clone lies one base from this, so it may be a read error. The J gene is TRBJ2-2, the V gene TRBV12-3 or TRBV12-4, with D maybe TRBD2 (6 bases). This CDR3 comprises 13 residues. The CDR3 nucleotides are TGTGCCAGCAGTCGGACCTCCCCCGGGGGGCTGTTTTTT. Amino acids: CASSRTSPGGLFF.

Comment on this clonotype: A far larger clone is only one base removed, so a read error is likely. CDR3 sequence reads: CASRLPAGAPQSF. The CDR3 nucleotides read TGTGCCAGCAGGCTCCCAGCAGGGGCTCCGCAGTCCTTC. This rearrangement joins TRBV7-8 to TRBJ2-1; tentatively, D is TRBD1 (6 bases). The CDR3 spans 13 residues. Germline loops: CDR1 SGHVS, CDR2 FQNEAQ.

This clonotype has at least ten counts. V and J are TRBV24-1 and TRBJ2-2; 11 bases match TRBD2. CDR3 length: 19 amino acids. The ends lost 0 bases at V and 1 base at J; junction bases unmatched: 6. The germline V gene encodes CDR1 KGHDR and CDR2 SFDVKD. The CDR3 bases are TGTGCCACCAGTGATTTGCGAGCTAGCGGGAGGATGAACACCGGGGAGCTGTTTTTT. As protein: CATSDLRASGRMNTGELFF.

This clonotype was detected only a few times. This rearrangement joins TRBV24-1 to TRBJ2-1; maybe TRBD2 (7 bases). CDR1 is KGHDR and CDR2 is SFDVKD in the germline V gene. The CDR3 has 15 amino acids. Trimming took off 2 bases at V and 3 bases at J, with 10 bases between the two ends. The CDR3 sequence is CATSDWGGRYNEQFF. The CDR3 bases are TGTGCCACCAGTGATTGGGGGGGGCGCTACAATGAGCAGTTCTTC.

This clonotype occurred many times. The V and J genes are TRBV20-1 and TRBJ1-1; D is possibly TRBD1 (5 bases). Germline CDR1 is DFQATT and CDR2 is SNEGSKA (reference sequence). The CDR3 is 13 residues long. Trimming removed 4 bases from V and 4 bases from J, with 13 bases in between. The CDR3 nucleotides read TGCAGTGCTATAGGGGCAGGAACCACTGAAGCTTTCTTT. Translation: CSAIGAGTTEAFF.

This rearrangement joins TRBV4-2 to TRBJ2-5, with 9 bases identical to TRBD2. Germline CDR1 is LGHNA and CDR2 is YNFKEQ. The CDR3 is made up of 15 amino acids. V dropped 1 base and J dropped 7; count of bases not matched to a gene: 7. CDR3 DNA: TGTGCCAGCAGCCAAGGAGATAGCGGGAGTGGGACCCAGTACTTC. It translates to CASSQGDSGSGTQYF.

This clonotype showed up just a few times. The chain links TRBV2 to TRBJ2-1, with 8 bases that match TRBD2. Germline values: CDR1 SNHLY, CDR2 FYNNEI. V gave up 6 bases and J gave up 0 bases; unmatched junction bases: 7. The CDR3 loop spans 16 amino acids. The CDR3, as DNA: TGTGCCAGCAGCGGGAGCGGGAGTAGCTCCTACAATGAGCAGTTCTTC. Encoded protein: CASSGSGSSSYNEQFF. The full variable domain, in which reference TRBV2 and TRBJ2-1 provide the parts outside the CDR3, is EPEVTQTPSHQVTQMGQEVILRCVPISNHLYFYWYRQILGQKVEFLVSFYNNEISEKSEIFDDQFSVERPDGSNFTLKIRSTKLEDSAMYFCASSGSGSSSYNEQFFGPGTRLTVL.

This sequence joins TRBV18 and TRBJ1-5, with unresolved D. V lost 5 bases to trimming and J lost 1 base, with 9 bases between them. There are 14 residues in the CDR3. Germline CDR1 KGHSH, CDR2 LQKENI. This chain's CDR3 is CASSSRGSNQPQHF. The CDR3 DNA sequence: TGTGCCAGCTCAAGTCGAGGGAGCAATCAGCCCCAGCATTTT. Together with reference TRBV18 and TRBJ1-5, the CDR3 gives the full variable domain: NAGVMQNPRHLVRRRGQEARLRCSPMKGHSHVYWYRQLPEEGLKFMVYLQKENIIDESGMPKERFSAEFPKEGPSILRIQQVVRGDSAAYFCASSSRGSNQPQHFGDGTRLSIL.

In its sample, this clonotype was seen many times. The chain uses TRBV12-3 or TRBV12-4 and TRBJ1-1; D not resolved. The CDR3 consists of 15 residues. V was pared by 6 bases and J by 0 bases, with 14 bases between. CDR3 bases: TGTGCCAGCAGCTTACCTGGCAGTTTGAACACTGAAGCTTTCTTT. Translated, it gives CASSLPGSLNTEAFF.

V and J are TRBV5-1 and TRBJ2-1; TRBD2 is a possible D gene (7 bases). Germline CDR1 and CDR2: SGHRS and YFSETQ. The V end was cut by 2 bases, the J end by 0 bases, with 21 bases between. This CDR3 contains 19 residues. CDR3 nucleotides: TGCGCCAGCAGCTTAAGGGGGGGCGGGAGCTTGAGCTCCTACAATGAGCAGTTCTTC. It yields the protein CASSLRGGGSLSSYNEQFF. Using reference TRBV5-1 and TRBJ2-1 for the parts outside the CDR3, the full variable domain is KAGVTQTPRYLIKTRGQQVTLSCSPISGHRSVSWYQQTPGQGLQFLFEYFSETQRNKGNFPGRFSGRQFSNSRSEMNVSTLELGDSALYLCASSLRGGGSLSSYNEQFFGPGTRLTVL.

The sample holds a few counts of this clonotype. The chain combines TRBV6-1 with TRBJ1-2; TRBD1 agrees at 10 bases. Germline V lookup: CDR1 MNHNS, CDR2 SASEGT. The CDR3 runs 14 residues. Trimming cost V 6 bases and J 5 bases; bases outside gene matches: 6. DNA for the CDR3: TGTGCCAGCAGCAAGACAGGGGGCTCTTATGGCTACACCTTC. Its protein is CASSKTGGSYGYTF.

Concerning this clonotype: This clone may be a read error of a much larger clone one base away. This rearrangement joins TRBV10-3 to TRBJ2-3; D perhaps matches TRBD1 (5 bases). The CDR3 sequence is 13 residues long. In germline, CDR1 is ENHRY, CDR2 SYGVKD. Trimming took off 4 bases at V and 1 base at J, with 6 bases between the two ends. CDR3 bases: TGTGCCATCAGTGGCAGGGGCACAGATACGCAGTATTTT. It codes for CAISGRGTDTQYF.